The rows below give T cell receptor beta chains drawn from one sample of a study of T-cell memory formation after mild COVID-19. TCRdb independently ran MiXCR on the 5' RACE reads; one entry per CDR3 protein. The data hold around 200,000 distinct CDR3 sequences, with over 9.5% observed a single time. Specimen: PBMCs or a T cell subset sorted from them (not recorded which). The receptors here all came from a man aged 18 to 29 who had mild COVID-19 (a few samples of this study predate the infection). Cell type and time point are not known. The CDR3 runs from the conserved cysteine through the conserved F or W. D genes are given only for firm matches. Clone sizes are given selectively: once, few, many, or a class where the clone is expanded.

size	D	J	V	CDR3	DNA
many	TRBD1	TRBJ2-1	TRBV13	CASSSQGARGNEQFF	TGTGCCAGCAGCTCTCAGGGGGCGCGGGGCAATGAGCAGTTCTTC
few	.	TRBJ2-3	TRBV24-1	CATSAETDTQYF	TGTGCCACCAGTGCGGAGACGGATACGCAGTATTTT
.	.	TRBJ2-4	TRBV11-2	CASSQKGVGARKYF	TGTGCCAGCAGCCAAAAGGGGGTCGGGGCACGCAAGTACTTC
few	.	TRBJ2-3	TRBV12-3/TRBV12-4	CASSGVGGHTDTQYF	TGTGCCAGCAGTGGGGTCGGGGGCCACACAGATACGCAGTATTTT
few	.	TRBJ2-3	TRBV5-1	CASREGASTDTQYF	TGCGCCAGCAGGGAGGGGGCCTCCACAGATACGCAGTATTTT
.	.	TRBJ2-5	TRBV5-1	CASSLVGAIQETQYF	TGCGCCAGCAGCTTAGTGGGGGCCATCCAAGAGACCCAGTACTTC
few	TRBD1	TRBJ2-7	TRBV4-3	CASSRNDRGTYEQYF	TGCGCCAGCAGCCGGAACGACAGGGGAACCTACGAGCAGTACTTC
few	.	TRBJ2-5	TRBV20-1	CSARQGGETQYF	TGCAGTGCACGACAGGGAGGAGAGACCCAGTACTTC
few	.	TRBJ2-5	TRBV6-2/TRBV6-3	CASSYVGPAGQETQYF	TGTGCCAGCAGTTACGTCGGCCCCGCGGGCCAAGAGACCCAGTACTTC
few	.	TRBJ2-5	TRBV7-9	CASSFWDSRQETQYF	TGTGCCAGCAGCTTCTGGGACTCCCGGCAGGAGACCCAGTACTTC
.	.	TRBJ2-3	TRBV7-2	CASSPRFTDTQYF	TGTGCCAGCAGCCCCCGCTTCACAGATACGCAGTATTTT
.	TRBD1	TRBJ2-4	TRBV5-1	CASSLRDRILNIQYF	TGCGCCAGCAGCCTGCGGGACAGGATTTTAAACATTCAGTACTTC
many	.	TRBJ1-2	TRBV20-1	CSALSEYGYTF	TGCAGTGCCTTGAGCGAGTATGGCTACACCTTC
.	.	TRBJ2-3	TRBV7-3	CASSPGPYTDTQYF	TGTGCCAGCAGCCCGGGGCCCTACACAGATACGCAGTATTTT
.	.	TRBJ1-1	TRBV6-6	CASSSNQGRWTEAFF	TGTGCCAGCAGTTCTAATCAGGGGCGGTGGACTGAAGCTTTCTTT
few	TRBD1	TRBJ2-7	TRBV5-1	CASSLWDRGLEQYF	TGCGCCAGCAGCTTGTGGGACAGGGGGCTCGAGCAGTACTTC
.	.	TRBJ1-5	TRBV7-8	CASSLGWGSNQPQHF	TGTGCCAGCAGCTTAGGGTGGGGTAGCAATCAGCCCCAGCATTTT
few	.	TRBJ1-4	TRBV13	CASRLTGEKLFF	TGTGCCAGCAGGCTGACGGGGGAGAAACTGTTTTTT
many	.	TRBJ2-5	TRBV18	CASSPPGLETQYF	TGTGCCAGCTCACCTCCAGGGTTGGAGACCCAGTACTTC
few	TRBD2	TRBJ2-2	TRBV7-9	CASSLGLAGVPGELFF	TGTGCCAGCAGCCTGGGACTAGCGGGGGTCCCCGGGGAGCTGTTTTTT
.	.	TRBJ2-3	TRBV4-3	CASSQDYGGGKDTQYF	TGCGCCAGCAGCCAAGATTATGGGGGGGGCAAAGATACGCAGTATTTT
.	.	TRBJ2-1	TRBV10-3	CAISTHSYNEQFF	TGTGCCATCAGTACCCACAGTTACAATGAGCAGTTCTTC